This T cell receptor (beta chain) was identified during a study of technical replicates of blood from a handful of donors. The repertoire was sequenced with immunoSEQ multiplex PCR; TCRdb's copy has only in-frame clones and lacks some. The repertoire holds around 93,000 clones, with about 94% as singletons. Germline CDR1 reads SGHDT; CDR2 reads YYEEEE. V was trimmed by 3 bases and J by 6 bases, leaving 9 bases between them. The CDR3 has 13 residues. The V gene is TRBV5-6, the J gene TRBJ1-4, with D possibly matching TRBD1 (6 bases). The TCR was taken from a human donor in good health. Sequencing was carried out using T cells isolated from PBMCs. The CDR3 sequence: CASSWTADEKLFF. CDR3 coding DNA: TGTGCCAGCAGCTGGACAGCCGATGAAAAACTGTTTTTT.